The 25 T cell receptor beta chains below come from one sample, sequenced in a study of shared clonotypes between healthy human individuals. Naive CD8 populations comprised CD45RO-negative cells positively selected for CCR7, excluding terminally differentiated effector memory CD45RA+ cells. Profiled with immunoSEQ multiplex PCR; TCRdb holds only in-frame clones, not every one. The sample has some 2 million clones, over 85% seen once. Specimen: naive CD8+ T cells sorted from blood. All receptors derive from a man in his late teens or twenties in good health.

This clone was seen once. The CDR3 loop is CASSLGTVGEQYF. The CDR3 DNA follows: TGCGCCAGCAGCCTTGGGACAGTGGGCGAGCAGTACTTC. V and J are TRBV5-1 and TRBJ2-7; TRBD1 agrees at 7 bases. The CDR3 is 13 amino acids. Germline V gives CDR1 SGHRS, CDR2 YFSETQ. The V segment lost 4 bases and the J segment 6 bases; nucleotides outside the gene matches: 7.

J is TRBJ2-7 and V is TRBV5-1; weak D call: TRBD2 (5 bases). Per germline, CDR1 SGHRS and CDR2 YFSETQ. CDR3 length: 16 residues. Trimming pared 4 bases from V and 1 base from J, leaving 18 bases between. The CDR3 coding sequence is TGCGCCAGCAGCCCGGCCTCGGGCGGGCTTTCCTACGAGCAGTACTTC. This translates into CASSPASGGLSYEQYF.

This chain links TRBV7-8 with TRBJ2-5, with D uncertain. Germline lookup yields CDR1 SGHVS and CDR2 FQNEAQ. The CDR3 has 15 amino acids. Trimming pared 5 bases from V and 2 bases from J, leaving 15 bases between. CDR3 in DNA: TGTGCCAGCAGCCATCCCCCCGTGGGACAAGAGACCCAGTACTTC. Translation gives CASSHPPVGQETQYF.

The V and J genes are TRBV4-3 and TRBJ1-2; D is undetermined. Germline loops: CDR1 LGHNA, CDR2 YSLEER. The CDR3 is made up of 16 amino acids. The V and J ends lost 0 bases and 0 bases respectively, with 11 bases between them. The CDR3 sequence is CASSQDGDGTNYGYTF. For the CDR3, the DNA is TGCGCCAGCAGCCAAGATGGCGACGGGACTAACTATGGCTACACCTTC.

For this clone: The same CDR3 also results from other DNA sequences found in this sample. The V gene is TRBV5-6, the J gene TRBJ1-1; the D is unclear. Germline lookup yields CDR1 SGHDT and CDR2 YYEEEE. The V and J ends lost 0 bases and 2 bases respectively, with 5 bases between them. The CDR3 extends over 13 amino acids. The CDR3 sequence: CASSLGLNTEAFF. DNA for the CDR3: TGTGCCAGCAGCTTGGGGCTCAACACTGAAGCTTTCTTT. Full variable domain (outside the CDR3, taken from reference TRBV5-6 and TRBJ1-1): DAGVTQSPTHLIKTRGQQVTLRCSPKSGHDTVSWYQQALGQGPQFIFQYYEEEERQRGNFPDRFSGHQFPNYSSELNVNALLLGDSALYLCASSLGLNTEAFFGQGTRLTVV.

The CDR3 sequence: CAWSIGHLNTEAFF. CDR3 coding DNA: TGTGCCTGGAGTATCGGACACTTAAACACTGAAGCTTTCTTT. V and J are TRBV30 and TRBJ1-1; weak D call: TRBD1 (5 bases). CDR3 length equals 14 residues. Looked up from germline, CDR1 is GTSNPN and CDR2 is SVGIG (reference sequence). V was clipped by 2 bases and J by 2 bases, with 12 bases between them.

This clone was observed a single time. The rearrangement links TRBV29-1 to TRBJ2-2; 7 bases are shared with TRBD2. The V segment lost 6 bases and the J segment 3 bases; nucleotides outside the gene matches: 4. The CDR3 contains 13 residues. Germline V gene data show CDR1 as SQVTM and CDR2 as ANQGSEA. The CDR3 DNA is TGCAGCGTGGTTGGGGGGGACACCGGGGAGCTGTTTTTT. It is translated as CSVVGGDTGELFF.

The chain recombines TRBV9 with TRBJ1-2; 7 nucleotides agree with TRBD1. Germline CDR1 reads SGDLS; CDR2 reads YYNGEE. After removal of 3 bases from V and 6 bases from J, the junction contained 14 bases not matched to a gene. The CDR3 covers 16 residues. CDR3 amino acids: CASSATTGDWVDGYTF. As DNA, the CDR3 is TGTGCCAGCAGCGCAACTACAGGGGATTGGGTTGATGGCTACACCTTC.

The CDR3 coding sequence is TGTGCCAGCAGGGAGGGGCGGAGCTCCTACGAGCAGTACTTC. It yields the protein CASREGRSSYEQYF. The chain uses TRBV27 and TRBJ2-7, with D maybe TRBD2 (6 bases). The V end lost 6 bases, the J end lost 0 bases, and 12 bases lay between the germline ends. CDR1 and CDR2 (germline): MNHEY, SMNVEV (reference sequence). This CDR3 region has 14 residues.

The rearrangement links TRBV7-6 to TRBJ1-1; D is unresolved. The CDR3 loop spans 16 amino acids. The germline V and J ends were trimmed by 1 base and 0 bases, with 12 bases remaining between them. Germline assignment: CDR1 SGHVS and CDR2 FNYEAQ. The CDR3: CASSLEPERLNTEAFF. CDR3 DNA: TGTGCCAGCAGCTTAGAACCCGAGAGACTGAACACTGAAGCTTTCTTT.

The genes are TRBV6-5 and TRBJ1-1; no definite D call. V lost 4 bases and J lost 0, with 12 bases in between. Looked up from germline, CDR1 is MNHEY and CDR2 is SVGAGI. This CDR3 comprises 15 residues. CDR3 DNA: TGTGCCAGCAGTTCTACACCTTTTCTGAACACTGAAGCTTTCTTT. Translating gives CASSSTPFLNTEAFF.

The chain recombines TRBV4-1 with TRBJ2-2, with TRBD1 matching 10 bases. The CDR3 runs to 16 residues. Germline V CDR1 and CDR2: MGHRA, YSYEKL. Trimming removed 4 bases from V and 2 bases from J; junction bases left unmatched: 4. CDR3 sequence: CASSPRDRGNTGELFF. CDR3 bases: TGCGCCAGCAGCCCCCGGGACAGGGGAAACACCGGGGAGCTGTTTTTT.

The chain carries TRBV5-4 and TRBJ2-5; tentative D call: TRBD1 (5 bases). The DNA end is more similar to TRBJ2-7, so the J call may be wrong. The length of the CDR3 is 14 residues. CDR1 and CDR2 from the germline V gene are SGHNT and YYREEE (reference sequence). The CDR3 bases are TGTGCCAGCAGCGAGATCCAGGGTATCAACGAGCAGTACTTC. Its translation: CASSEIQGINEQYF.

V usage is TRBV2 and J usage is TRBJ2-5, with a weak D call TRBD1 (6 bases). The length of the CDR3 is 12 residues. V was clipped by 7 bases and J by 5 bases, with 11 bases between them. Germline V gives CDR1 SNHLY, CDR2 FYNNEI. The DNA for the CDR3 is TGTGCCAGCATCGACCAGGGGGAGACCCAGTACTTC. As protein: CASIDQGETQYF.

The chain employs TRBV27 and TRBJ1-2; D may be TRBD1 (6 bases). This CDR3 spans 17 amino acids. V was cut by 2 bases and J by 4 bases, with 20 bases left in between. CDR1 and CDR2 from the germline V gene are MNHEY and SMNVEV (reference sequence). Here the CDR3 DNA reads TGTGCCAGCAGTTTAACGTCACAGGGCCTCTACCTCTATGGCTACACCTTC. It yields the protein CASSLTSQGLYLYGYTF.

CDR3 region: CSVGQDTQYF. Written as DNA, the CDR3 is TGCAGCGTTGGCCAAGATACGCAGTATTTT. The V gene is TRBV29-1, the J gene TRBJ2-3; no firm D call. The CDR3 runs 10 residues. CDR1 is SQVTM, CDR2 ANQGSEA, per germline. Trimming left V 4 bases short and J 5 bases short, with 4 bases between.

The chain is built from TRBV21-1 and TRBJ1-3. TRBV21-1 is a known pseudogene. This CDR3 has 13 amino acids. The chain's CDR3 is CASRVGGENTIYF. DNA of the CDR3: TGTGCCAGCAGGGTAGGAGGGGAAAACACCATATATTTT.

There are a few counts of this clone. This rearrangement joins TRBV9 to TRBJ1-4; 8 nucleotides line up with TRBD1. The CDR3 contains 14 residues. CDR1 SGDLS and CDR2 YYNGEE come from the germline V gene. Germline trimming cut 4 bases from V and 12 bases from J; bases unmatched to any gene: 11. Here the CDR3 DNA reads TGTGCCAGCAGCCCGACAGGGGATAGCGGGGAACTGTTTTTT. Translating it yields CASSPTGDSGELFF.

The chain couples TRBV12-2 to TRBJ1-4. TRBV12-2 is reported as a pseudogene. CDR3 length: 14 residues. This CDR3 reads CASRLAGGGEKLFF. Here the CDR3 DNA reads TGTGCAAGTCGCTTAGCCGGGGGCGGTGAAAAACTGTTTTTT.

Points on this clone: The junction and the germline gene differ at one end; a read error may be behind it. This chain uses TRBV9 with TRBJ2-1; D assignment may be TRBD1 or TRBD2 (5 bases each). Per germline, CDR1 SGDLS and CDR2 YYNGEE. The CDR3 spans 12 residues. CDR3 sequence (DNA): TGTGCCAGCAGCGGGGACGGTTATGAACAGTTCTTC. Its protein product is CASSGDGYEQFF.

The chain uses TRBV11-2 and TRBJ2-2; 7 nucleotides match TRBD1. The CDR3 has 15 residues. The V and J ends lost 3 bases and 5 bases, in that order; junction bases with no gene match: 6. CDR1 and CDR2 from the germline V gene are SGHAT and FQNNGV. The CDR3 sequence is CASSFRDSATGELFF. The DNA of the CDR3 is TGTGCCAGCAGCTTCCGGGACAGTGCTACCGGGGAGCTGTTTTTT.

This clone was seen a single time. The identical CDR3 is also encoded by other nucleotide sequences in the sample. The rearrangement joins TRBV7-9 to TRBJ1-1, with 11 nucleotides matching TRBD1. Per germline, CDR1 SEHNR and CDR2 FQNEAQ (reference sequence). The CDR3 has 16 amino acids. The V segment lost 1 base and the J segment 1 base; nucleotides outside the gene matches: 2. CDR3 in DNA: TGTGCCAGCAGCTTAGTAGGACAGGGGGCGAACACTGAAGCTTTCTTT. Amino acids: CASSLVGQGANTEAFF.

Turning to this clone: The identical CDR3 is also encoded by other nucleotide sequences in the sample. The chain joins TRBV5-1 to TRBJ2-3; the D is unclear. V gave up 0 bases and J gave up 0 bases, with 8 bases separating them. Germline V gene lookup returns CDR1 SGHRS and CDR2 YFSETQ. This CDR3 has 15 amino acids. CDR3 protein: CASSLGGSSTDTQYF. As DNA, the CDR3 is TGCGCCAGCAGCTTGGGCGGTTCTAGCACAGATACGCAGTATTTT.

The V call is TRBV28, the J call TRBJ2-7; possibly TRBD1 for D (6 bases). Looked up from germline, CDR1 is MDHEN and CDR2 is SYDVKM. CDR3 length equals 15 residues. The V end was cut by 4 bases, the J end by 0 bases, with 13 bases between. The DNA of the CDR3 is TGTGCCAGCAGTTCCTGGGACATCTCCTCCTACGAGCAGTACTTC. Its translation is CASSSWDISSYEQYF. Full variable domain (rest looked up from reference TRBV28 and TRBJ2-7): DVKVTQSSRYLVKRTGEKVFLECVQDMDHENMFWYRQDPGLGLRLIYFSYDVKMKEKGDIPEGYSVSREKKERFSLILESASTNQTSMYLCASSSWDISSYEQYFGPGTRLTVT.

This rearrangement joins TRBV28 to TRBJ1-1; D not resolved. The CDR3 has 13 amino acids. CDR1 is MDHEN and CDR2 is SYDVKM in the germline V gene. With 2 bases removed from V and 4 bases from J, the gap between germline ends came to 8 bases. The CDR3 loop reads CASSLVGATEAFF. The CDR3 DNA sequence: TGTGCCAGCAGTTTAGTCGGAGCCACTGAAGCTTTCTTT.